This entry lists 32 T cell receptor beta chains sequenced from one sample in a study of a mutant IDH1 vaccine in newly diagnosed glioma. Indicated time point: baseline, week 1 (first vaccination visit). Treatment here: pre-vaccination baseline after standard-of-care therapy. The data were produced by immunoSEQ multiplex PCR, yet TCRdb's version contains in-frame clones alone and is incomplete. The table lists some 70,000 clones, 60% to 85% of them singletons. The specimen comprised PBMCs, sampled from a glioma patient treated with radiotherapy, temozolomide or both. Receptors originate from a man over 45 with glioma.

This clone was counted a few times. The chain has TRBV19 and TRBJ1-4; D is unresolved. Deletions cut 6 bases from V and 0 bases from J, with 8 bases between. Germline V gene sequence: CDR1 LNHDA, CDR2 SQIVND (reference sequence). CDR3 size: 14 residues. The CDR3 loop reads CASRSGATNEKLFF. Here the CDR3 DNA reads TGTGCCAGTAGGTCAGGAGCAACTAATGAAAAACTGTTTTTT.

The chain combines TRBV6-4 with TRBJ2-3; 14 bases are shared with TRBD2. From germline, CDR1 is MRHNA and CDR2 SNTAGT. This CDR3 has 16 amino acids. V was clipped by 4 bases and J by 4 bases; unmatched bases: 4. This CDR3 is CASSAGLAGAADTQYF. In DNA, the CDR3 is TGTGCCAGCAGTGCGGGACTAGCGGGGGCCGCAGATACGCAGTATTTT.

The CDR3 here is CASSPPLGTGDTEAFF. CDR3 nucleotide sequence: TGTGCCAGCTCACCACCTCTCGGGACAGGGGACACTGAAGCTTTCTTT. The chain uses TRBV18 and TRBJ1-1; 10 nucleotides align to TRBD1. The CDR3 covers 16 residues. Trimming cost V 0 bases and J 3 bases; bases outside gene matches: 4. CDR1 is KGHSH and CDR2 is LQKENI in the germline V gene.

The chain is built from TRBV5-4 and TRBJ2-1; D not certain. The V end lost 2 bases, the J end lost 4 bases, and 10 bases lay between the germline ends. This CDR3 is built from 14 residues. Germline-derived CDR1 and CDR2 are SGHNT and YYREEE (reference sequence). The CDR3 reads CASSLWTNYNEQFF. The CDR3 nucleotides read TGTGCCAGCAGCTTATGGACGAATTACAATGAGCAGTTCTTC.

The V call is TRBV15, the J call TRBJ2-3; 10 bases line up with TRBD2. The CDR3 spans 16 residues. The junction had 4 bases not matched to a gene; V was cut back by 3 bases and J by 1 base. Germline CDR1 is LNHNV and CDR2 is YYDKDF (reference sequence). The CDR3 region has the DNA TGTGCCACCAGCAGTCTAGCGGGGGTGGGCACAGATACGCAGTATTTT. Its translation: CATSSLAGVGTDTQYF.

The chain couples TRBV5-4 to TRBJ2-7; the D gene is possibly TRBD2 (7 bases). The germline gives CDR1 SGHNT, CDR2 YYREEE (reference sequence). The CDR3 covers 12 residues. V was shortened by 7 bases and J by 5 bases, with 13 bases between the two germline ends. CDR3 DNA: TGTGCCAGCGGGGGGGGCGGGAACGAGCAGTACTTC. Its protein product is CASGGGGNEQYF.

The chain couples TRBV13 to TRBJ2-7; 8 nucleotides agree with TRBD1. Germline values: CDR1 PRHDT, CDR2 FYEKMQ (reference sequence). V shed 6 bases, J shed 8 bases, and the junction held 15 bases outside the gene matches. The CDR3 is 15 residues long. The CDR3 spells CASRSLDRENRKQYF. The CDR3 region has the DNA TGTGCCAGCAGATCTCTGGACAGGGAGAACAGAAAGCAGTACTTC. The entire variable domain, with the rest obtained from reference TRBV13 and TRBJ2-7, is as follows: AAGVIQSPRHLIKEKRETATLKCYPIPRHDTVYWYQQGPGQDPQFLISFYEKMQSDKGSIPDRFSAQQFSDYHSELNMSSLELGDSALYFCASRSLDRENRKQYFGPGTRLTVT.

The chain uses TRBV30 and TRBJ2-6; D is unresolved. The V end lost 3 bases, the J end lost 4 bases, and 7 bases lay between the germline ends. There are 13 residues in the CDR3. CDR1 and CDR2 from the germline V gene are GTSNPN and SVGIG (reference sequence). The CDR3 region is CAWSPGGANVLTF. As DNA, the CDR3 is TGTGCCTGGAGCCCCGGAGGGGCCAACGTCCTGACTTTC.

V and J are TRBV11-2 and TRBJ1-3; D is uncertain. V was trimmed by 6 bases and J by 1 base, leaving 10 bases between them. This CDR3 is built from 14 residues. Germline V gene lookup returns CDR1 SGHAT and CDR2 FQNNGV. The CDR3 DNA is TGTGCCAGCAGTCCCTCGGGGTCTGGAAACACCATATATTTT. It encodes CASSPSGSGNTIYF.

The V gene is TRBV28, the J gene TRBJ2-7; D is ambiguous. Looked up from germline, CDR1 is MDHEN and CDR2 is SYDVKM. This CDR3 comprises 15 residues. The V end was cut by 4 bases, the J end by 3 bases, with 16 bases between. The chain's CDR3 is CASSSLDGVSYEQYF. The CDR3 DNA is TGTGCCAGCAGTTCTCTGGACGGTGTAAGCTACGAGCAGTACTTC.

The table lists this clone with a count of one. The J gene is TRBJ2-7, the V gene TRBV5-4; 10 bases align to TRBD2. This CDR3 has 16 residues. J was trimmed by 1 base and V by 4 bases; bases with no gene match: 8. The germline gives CDR1 SGHNT, CDR2 YYREEE (reference sequence). The DNA of the CDR3 is TGTGCCAGCAGCCCCGGACCTAGCGGGGGTTCCTACGAGCAGTACTTC. Its translation is CASSPGPSGGSYEQYF.

This chain connects TRBV6-5 to TRBJ1-4; maybe TRBD1 (6 bases). The CDR3 covers 14 residues. Trimming took 4 bases from V and 10 from J, leaving 16 bases between them. Looked up from germline, CDR1 is MNHEY and CDR2 is SVGAGI. CDR3 DNA sequence: TGTGCCAGCAGTTGGACGCCAGGGGATGTAAAACTGTTTTTT. It is translated as CASSWTPGDVKLFF.

V usage is TRBV27 and J usage is TRBJ1-1; D gene ambiguous. Germline V gives CDR1 MNHEY, CDR2 SMNVEV (reference sequence). The CDR3 is 15 residues long. Trimming took off 2 bases at V and 0 bases at J, with 10 bases between the two ends. In DNA form, the CDR3 reads TGTGCCAGCAGTTTAAATCGTAATCTGAACACTGAAGCTTTCTTT. This encodes CASSLNRNLNTEAFF.

This sequence joins TRBV4-3 and TRBJ1-2; D may be TRBD1 (5 bases). V lost 0 bases to trimming and J lost 0 bases, with 8 bases between them. CDR3 length: 15 amino acids. Per germline, CDR1 LGHNA and CDR2 YSLEER. The CDR3 DNA reads as TGCGCCAGCAGCCAAGATCGACAGTCTAACTATGGCTACACCTTC. It encodes CASSQDRQSNYGYTF.

The V call is TRBV6-1, the J call TRBJ1-1; maybe TRBD1 (6 bases). Deletions cut 0 bases from V and 13 bases from J, with 15 bases between. This CDR3 region has 13 residues. CDR1 MNHNS and CDR2 SASEGT come from the germline V gene. As DNA, the CDR3 is TGTGCCAGCAGTGAAGCGAGGGCAGGGGTGTATTTCTTT. Its translation is CASSEARAGVYFF.

This clone has only one observation. The rearrangement uses TRBV6-6 and TRBJ1-1; D not certain. The CDR3 consists of 10 residues. CDR1 MNHNY and CDR2 SVGAGI come from the germline V gene (reference sequence). The V end lost 8 bases, the J end lost 4 bases, and 5 bases lay between the germline ends. CDR3 protein: CASSGTEAFF. CDR3 in DNA: TGTGCCAGCTCGGGCACTGAAGCTTTCTTT.

This clone showed up just once. The chain has TRBV6-1 and TRBJ2-7, with D uncertain. Trimming left V 4 bases short and J 4 bases short, with 11 bases between. CDR1 and CDR2 (germline): MNHNS, SASEGT. There are 13 residues in the CDR3. The CDR3 loop reads CASSVGRSYEQYF. CDR3 nucleotides: TGTGCCAGCAGTGTGGGCAGGAGTTACGAGCAGTACTTC.

This chain connects TRBV5-1 to TRBJ1-1, with TRBD1 matching over 7 bases. The CDR3 length is 14 residues. V gave up 4 bases and J gave up 7 bases; unmatched junction bases: 10. Germline-derived CDR1 and CDR2 are SGHRS and YFSETQ. CDR3 sequence reads: CASSVGGQANEAFF. CDR3 coding DNA: TGCGCCAGCAGCGTGGGAGGACAGGCCAATGAAGCTTTCTTT.

CDR3 in DNA: TGTGCCTGGAGTGGGACTAGCGTAGAGACCCAGTACTTC. This sequence encodes CAWSGTSVETQYF. The gene calls are TRBV30 and TRBJ2-5; 9 bases line up with TRBD2. Germline assignment: CDR1 GTSNPN and CDR2 SVGIG (reference sequence). This CDR3 comprises 13 residues. Trimming cost V 1 base and J 4 bases; bases outside gene matches: 1.

This sequence joins TRBV9 and TRBJ2-7; TRBD1 matches 11 bases. CDR3 size: 16 residues. V shed 3 bases, J shed 5 bases, and the junction held 10 bases outside the gene matches. The germline CDR1 and CDR2 sequences are SGDLS and YYNGEE. The CDR3 nucleotides read TGTGCCAGCAGCGCCCGGGACAGGGGGATCAAGGACGAGCAGTACTTC. Protein: CASSARDRGIKDEQYF.

The gene calls are TRBV7-2 and TRBJ2-7; possibly TRBD1 or TRBD2 for D (6 bases each). This CDR3 contains 14 residues. V dropped 4 bases and J dropped 3 bases, with 13 bases sitting between them. Germline values: CDR1 SGHTA, CDR2 FQGNSA. The DNA of the CDR3 is TGTGCCAGCAGCTGGGGGGCCTCAAACTACGAGCAGTACTTC. Protein sequence: CASSWGASNYEQYF. Full variable domain (missing parts from reference TRBV7-2 and TRBJ2-7): GAGVSQSPSNKVTEKGKDVELRCDPISGHTALYWYRQSLGQGLEFLIYFQGNSAPDKSGLPSDRFSAERTGGSVSTLTIQRTQQEDSAVYLCASSWGASNYEQYFGPGTRLTVT.

The CDR3 DNA reads TGTGCCAGTATGGCGTTGGAGGGAGTAAAGAATCAGCCCCAGCATTTT. Translation: CASMALEGVKNQPQHF. The chain couples TRBV19 to TRBJ1-5; D not certain. Deletions cut 7 bases from V and 4 bases from J, with 20 bases between. Germline-derived CDR1 and CDR2 are LNHDA and SQIVND (reference sequence). This CDR3 is built from 16 residues.

V usage is TRBV9 and J usage is TRBJ1-4; tentatively, D is TRBD1 (5 bases). This CDR3 contains 15 residues. Trimming left V 1 base short and J 10 bases short, with 17 bases between. CDR1 is SGDLS and CDR2 is YYNGEE in the germline V gene. The CDR3 region has the DNA TGTGCCAGCAGCGTATCCAGGGAGGGGATCGGAAAACTGTTTTTT. Its protein product is CASSVSREGIGKLFF.

This clone came up a few times. The V gene is TRBV30, the J gene TRBJ1-5; TRBD1 is a possible D gene (5 bases). CDR3 length: 16 amino acids. In germline, CDR1 is GTSNPN, CDR2 SVGIG (reference sequence). The ends were cut back, 3 bases at V and 6 bases at J, with 21 bases in the middle. Written as DNA, the CDR3 is TGTGCCTGGAGCCGAGGCGTAACGGGGGGTAGTCAGCCCCAGCATTTT. Its translation is CAWSRGVTGGSQPQHF.

This clone was picked up a small number of times. The rearrangement links TRBV14 to TRBJ1-2; D call uncertain. Between the trimmed V and J ends, which lost 1 base and 2 bases, there was a span of 8 bases. Germline loops: CDR1 SGHDN, CDR2 FVKESK. CDR3 size: 14 residues. The CDR3 bases are TGTGCCAGCAGCCAAGGAAACGGAAACTATGGCTACACCTTC. Its protein is CASSQGNGNYGYTF.

CDR3 sequence (DNA): TGTGCCTGGGACGATTTAGGGGGGACAGGGTTAAATCAGCCCCAGCATTTT. The encoded protein is CAWDDLGGTGLNQPQHF. This sequence joins TRBV30 and TRBJ1-5, with 9 bases fitting TRBD1. With V trimmed by 5 bases and J by 4 bases, 15 bases remained unmatched. The CDR3 loop spans 17 amino acids. Germline V CDR1 and CDR2: GTSNPN, SVGIG (reference sequence).

This clone occurred once. The chain combines TRBV6-1 with TRBJ1-1, with D tentatively TRBD1 (6 bases). This CDR3 comprises 14 residues. With 6 bases removed from V and 0 bases from J, the gap between germline ends came to 11 bases. The germline V gene encodes CDR1 MNHNS and CDR2 SASEGT. The DNA of the CDR3 is TGTGCCAGCAGCGGACAGTTCATGAACACTGAAGCTTTCTTT. Its translation: CASSGQFMNTEAFF.

The chain uses TRBV27 and TRBJ1-5; D call uncertain. Germline V CDR1 and CDR2: MNHEY, SMNVEV (reference sequence). The length of the CDR3 is 14 residues. V lost 2 bases to trimming and J lost 9 bases, with 14 bases between them. CDR3 sequence (DNA): TGTGCCAGCAGTTTAGGACGGGCCAAAGGGCCCCAGCATTTT. This encodes CASSLGRAKGPQHF.

V is TRBV27 and J is TRBJ1-2; D gene unclear. The CDR3 totals 14 residues. Trimming pared 5 bases from V and 0 bases from J, leaving 10 bases between. Germline CDR1 is MNHEY and CDR2 is SMNVEV (reference sequence). The CDR3 sequence: CASSPEFPNYGYTF. The DNA of the CDR3 is TGTGCCAGCAGTCCAGAATTCCCTAACTATGGCTACACCTTC.

This clone was found a few times. This chain connects TRBV5-1 to TRBJ1-1; 8 bases map to TRBD1. Germline V CDR1 and CDR2: SGHRS, YFSETQ. This CDR3 spans 13 amino acids. The trim removed 5 bases at V and 5 bases at J, leaving 5 bases unmatched. CDR3 in amino acids: CASRFQGATEAFF. Here the CDR3 DNA reads TGCGCCAGCAGATTCCAGGGGGCTACTGAAGCTTTCTTT.

The CDR3, as DNA: TGTGCCAGCAGGATCCCGGGACAGGGGACCAAAAGCTCCTACGAGCAGTACTTC. Translation gives CASRIPGQGTKSSYEQYF. This chain links TRBV21-1 with TRBJ2-7; the table assigns TRBD1, which was not confirmed against the DNA. TRBV21-1 constitutes a pseudogene. The CDR3 runs to 18 residues.

The chain links TRBV7-8 to TRBJ1-5, with TRBD1 matching 10 bases. In germline, CDR1 is SGHVS, CDR2 FQNEAQ. V was clipped by 5 bases and J by 3 bases; unmatched bases: 7. The CDR3 contains 16 residues. This CDR3 reads CASSRGTGDANQPQHF. CDR3 bases: TGTGCCAGCAGCCGGGGGACAGGGGATGCCAATCAGCCCCAGCATTTT.